The 19 T cell receptor beta chains in this list originate from one sample, sequenced in a study of T cell responses to AZD1222 COVID-19 vaccine (dated by TCRdb to the early 2020s). Library generation was performed with the immunoSEQ multiplex PCR assay. Here the immuneACCESS table is served through TCRdb, limited to in-frame sequences with V and J called. Missing clones are a known gap in these copies; in checked studies unresolved V genes cover under half, and the rest lacks a known reason. Here the sample has 150,000 to 200,000 clones; approximately 92% occur a single time. The ten largest clonotypes hold 2.5% to 3% of the sample. The sample's time point, from its label and the paper: baseline before first vaccination. The sequences come from peripheral blood, collected on day 0 of AZD1222 vaccination. These receptors all stem from an adult in good health.

The J gene is TRBJ2-7, the V gene TRBV5-4; TRBD1 aligns across 8 bases. Germline V gives CDR1 SGHNT, CDR2 YYREEE (reference sequence). V trimming: 2 bases; J trimming: 5 bases; junction bases outside the gene matches: 6. This CDR3 is 14 amino acids long. The CDR3 protein is CASSFGQGENEQYF. For the CDR3, the DNA is TGTGCCAGCAGCTTTGGACAGGGAGAGAACGAGCAGTACTTC.

The chain is built from TRBV2 and TRBJ1-6; weak D call: TRBD1 (6 bases). This CDR3 contains 15 residues. V was pared by 1 base and J by 6 bases, with 10 bases between. Germline loops: CDR1 SNHLY, CDR2 FYNNEI. This chain's CDR3 is CASSEEAGVNSPLHF. Here the CDR3 DNA reads TGTGCCAGCAGTGAAGAAGCAGGGGTTAATTCACCCCTCCACTTT.

The rearrangement joins TRBV7-2 to TRBJ2-5, with D hard to call. V shed 6 bases and J shed 3 bases, with 5 bases lying between them. Germline V CDR1 and CDR2: SGHTA, FQGNSA. The CDR3 runs 11 residues. Here the CDR3 DNA reads TGTGCCAGCAGGATAGAAGAGACCCAGTACTTC. Translation: CASRIEETQYF.

This clone was observed a single time. The chain has TRBV25-1 and TRBJ2-5; weak D call: TRBD1 (6 bases). The CDR3 has 14 residues. Trimming stripped 2 bases from V and 5 bases from J, with 12 bases between. From germline, CDR1 is MGHDK and CDR2 SYGVNS. CDR3 in amino acids: CASSERGHGETQYF. CDR3 sequence (DNA): TGTGCCAGCAGTGAAAGGGGACACGGTGAGACCCAGTACTTC.

The sample holds a few counts of this clone. This chain joins TRBV24-1 and TRBJ2-7; TRBD2 is a possible D gene (6 bases). CDR1 and CDR2 (germline): KGHDR, SFDVKD. The V end was cut by 2 bases, the J end by 5 bases, with 24 bases between. CDR3 length: 18 amino acids. This CDR3 reads CATSDSGSGVRALDEQYF. CDR3 nucleotides: TGTGCCACCAGTGATTCTGGGTCGGGGGTTCGAGCTTTGGACGAGCAGTACTTC.

The V and J genes are TRBV5-1 and TRBJ2-7; D may be TRBD1 (5 bases). Germline values: CDR1 SGHRS, CDR2 YFSETQ. This CDR3 is built from 14 residues. The V and J ends lost 0 bases and 6 bases respectively, with 13 bases between them. The CDR3 sequence: CASSLDGAPLEQYF. In DNA form, the CDR3 reads TGCGCCAGCAGCTTGGATGGGGCTCCCCTCGAGCAGTACTTC.

The gene calls are TRBV6-5 and TRBJ1-2, with D possibly TRBD1 on 6 matching bases. The CDR3 sequence is 16 residues long. V lost 0 bases and J lost 4, with 15 bases in between. Germline assignment: CDR1 MNHEY and CDR2 SVGAGI. The DNA for the CDR3 is TGTGCCAGCAGTTACTCGTACCAGGGGCGAGGCTATGGCTACACCTTC. As protein: CASSYSYQGRGYGYTF.

V gene TRBV6-4 combines with J gene TRBJ2-3; the D gene is possibly TRBD2 (6 bases). This CDR3 is 14 amino acids long. The germline V gene has CDR1 MRHNA and CDR2 SNTAGT. V was trimmed by 4 bases and J by 7 bases, leaving 15 bases between them. The CDR3 sequence is CASSVNGGENTQYF. The CDR3, as DNA: TGTGCCAGCAGTGTTAACGGAGGGGAAAATACGCAGTATTTT.

The rearrangement links TRBV5-4 to TRBJ2-5; D may correspond to TRBD1 or TRBD2 (6 bases each). This CDR3 contains 15 residues. The V end was cut by 2 bases, the J end by 5 bases, with 16 bases between. CDR1 and CDR2 from the germline V gene are SGHNT and YYREEE (reference sequence). CDR3 sequence reads: CASSFGGRRGETQYF. The DNA for the CDR3 is TGTGCCAGCAGCTTCGGGGGCCGACGTGGGGAGACCCAGTACTTC.

J is TRBJ1-2 and V is TRBV10-3; 7 nucleotides align to TRBD1. Germline loops: CDR1 ENHRY, CDR2 SYGVKD. With V trimmed by 6 bases and J by 7 bases, 20 bases remained unmatched. The CDR3 has 17 amino acids. This chain's CDR3 is CAIRSLGQGVTSSGYTF. In DNA form, the CDR3 reads TGTGCCATCAGGAGCTTGGGGCAGGGGGTAACTTCGAGTGGCTACACCTTC.

This chain uses TRBV12-3 or TRBV12-4 with TRBJ1-1, with D hard to call. Trimming took off 3 bases at V and 9 bases at J, with 8 bases between the two ends. The CDR3 extends over 11 amino acids. CDR3 nucleotide sequence: TGTGCCAGCAGTTTCTCTCAACAAGCTTTCTTT. It specifies CASSFSQQAFF.

This clone has only one observation. The chain has TRBV21-1 and TRBJ1-1. TRBV21-1 is listed as a pseudogene. The CDR3 has 15 amino acids. This CDR3 reads CASSKARVWDTEAFF. As DNA, the CDR3 is TGTGCCAGCAGCAAAGCCCGGGTTTGGGACACTGAAGCTTTCTTT.

This clone occurred a few times. The V and J genes are TRBV27 and TRBJ2-7; maybe TRBD2 (6 bases). Deletions cut 3 bases from V and 0 bases from J, with 15 bases between. Germline CDR1 and CDR2: MNHEY and SMNVEV (reference sequence). The CDR3 runs to 16 residues. CDR3 nucleotides: TGTGCCAGCAGTTTTTCGGAGTCGCGGGGCTCCTACGAGCAGTACTTC. It encodes CASSFSESRGSYEQYF.

This rearrangement joins TRBV3-1 (or the pseudogene TRBV3-2) to TRBJ1-2; maybe TRBD1 (6 bases). Between the trimmed V and J ends, which lost 1 base and 8 bases, there was a span of 14 bases. Germline V gene sequence: CDR1 LGHDT, CDR2 YNNKEL (reference sequence). The CDR3 contains 14 residues. The CDR3 region is CASSQVAGESGYTF. In nucleotides, the CDR3 is TGTGCCAGCAGCCAAGTTGCAGGGGAAAGCGGCTACACCTTC.

The rearrangement joins TRBV2 to TRBJ1-5; D ambiguous. The CDR3 extends over 13 amino acids. Trimming removed 7 bases from V and 4 bases from J, with 11 bases in between. CDR1 SNHLY and CDR2 FYNNEI come from the germline V gene. CDR3 in amino acids: CASNLVGNQPQHF. The DNA for the CDR3 is TGTGCCAGCAATTTAGTGGGAAATCAGCCCCAGCATTTT.

The chain employs TRBV10-3 and TRBJ1-2, with D hard to call. The CDR3 spans 11 residues. CDR1 is ENHRY and CDR2 is SYGVKD in the germline V gene. Trimming shortened V by 6 bases and J by 8 bases, and 10 bases separated the two germline ends. CDR3 bases: TGTGCCATCAGGATGGATAAAGGCTACACCTTC. The encoded protein is CAIRMDKGYTF.

V is TRBV18 and J is TRBJ1-3; tentatively, D is TRBD1 (6 bases). The V gene lost 6 bases and the J gene lost 0 bases, with 30 bases spanning the gap. The germline V gene encodes CDR1 KGHSH and CDR2 LQKENI. This CDR3 region has 21 residues. The CDR3 is CASSRRGPFWGQDSSGNTIYF. The CDR3 nucleotides read TGTGCCAGCTCCCGGAGGGGCCCATTTTGGGGGCAGGACTCCTCTGGAAACACCATATATTTT.

The rearrangement uses TRBV7-9 and TRBJ2-5; TRBD2 matches at 11 bases. Looked up from germline, CDR1 is SEHNR and CDR2 is FQNEAQ (reference sequence). J lost 5 bases, V lost 5 bases, and 10 bases had no gene match. This CDR3 has 16 amino acids. CDR3 protein: CASSPLSGRAGETQYF. The CDR3 DNA sequence: TGTGCCAGCAGCCCCCTTAGCGGGAGGGCCGGGGAGACCCAGTACTTC.

The chain combines TRBV6-5 with TRBJ2-6; D may be TRBD2 (5 bases). Trimming pared 6 bases from V and 2 bases from J, leaving 11 bases between. The CDR3 consists of 15 residues. The germline CDR1 and CDR2 sequences are MNHEY and SVGAGI. The CDR3 here is CASSPTGTGANVLTF. The CDR3, as DNA: TGTGCCAGCAGCCCAACCGGGACTGGGGCCAACGTCCTGACTTTC.